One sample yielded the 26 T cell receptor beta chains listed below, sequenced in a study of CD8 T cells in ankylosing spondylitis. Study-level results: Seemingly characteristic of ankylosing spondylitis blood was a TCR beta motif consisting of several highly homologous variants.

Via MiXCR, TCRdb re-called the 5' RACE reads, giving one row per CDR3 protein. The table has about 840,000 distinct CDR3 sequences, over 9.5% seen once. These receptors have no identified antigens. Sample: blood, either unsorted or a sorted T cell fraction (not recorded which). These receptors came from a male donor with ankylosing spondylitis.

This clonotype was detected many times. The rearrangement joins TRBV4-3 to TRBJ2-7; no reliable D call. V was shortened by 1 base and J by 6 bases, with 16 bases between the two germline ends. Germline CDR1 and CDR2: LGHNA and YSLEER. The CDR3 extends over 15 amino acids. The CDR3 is CASSQGMSWYGEQYF. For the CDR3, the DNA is TGCGCCAGCAGCCAAGGCATGTCCTGGTACGGCGAGCAGTACTTC.

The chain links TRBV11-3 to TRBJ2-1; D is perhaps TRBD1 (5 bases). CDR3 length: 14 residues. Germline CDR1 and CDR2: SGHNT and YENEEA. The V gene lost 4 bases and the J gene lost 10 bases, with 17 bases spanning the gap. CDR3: CASSSALGREEQFF. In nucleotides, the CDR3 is TGTGCCAGCAGCTCCGCCCTGGGGCGTGAAGAGCAGTTCTTC.

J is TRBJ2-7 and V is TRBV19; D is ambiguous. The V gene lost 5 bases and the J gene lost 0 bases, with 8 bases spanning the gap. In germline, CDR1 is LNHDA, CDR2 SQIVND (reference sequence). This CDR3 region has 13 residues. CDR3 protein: CASSAAGSYEQYF. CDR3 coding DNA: TGTGCCAGTAGTGCCGCTGGCTCCTACGAGCAGTACTTC.

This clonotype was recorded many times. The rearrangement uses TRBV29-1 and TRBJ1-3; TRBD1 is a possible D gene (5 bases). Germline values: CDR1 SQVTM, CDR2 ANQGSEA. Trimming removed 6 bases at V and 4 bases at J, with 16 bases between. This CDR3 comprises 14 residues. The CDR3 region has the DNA TGCAGCGTGACTGGAGACAAGGGGGGAAACACCATATATTTT. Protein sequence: CSVTGDKGGNTIYF.

CDR3 loop: CASSLERDEKLFF. As DNA, the CDR3 is TGTGCCAGCAGCTTGGAGAGGGACGAAAAACTGTTTTTT. J is TRBJ1-4 and V is TRBV7-2; weak D call: TRBD1 (5 bases). The CDR3 has 13 residues. With 3 bases removed from V and 8 bases from J, the gap between germline ends came to 10 bases. Germline V gives CDR1 SGHTA, CDR2 FQGNSA.

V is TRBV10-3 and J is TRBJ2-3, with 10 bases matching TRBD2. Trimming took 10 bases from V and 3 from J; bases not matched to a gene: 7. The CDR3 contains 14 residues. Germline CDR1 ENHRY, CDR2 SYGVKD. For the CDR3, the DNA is TGTGCCACCGCCGGGACTAGCGAGACAGATACGCAGTATTTT. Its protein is CATAGTSETDTQYF.

This CDR3 reads CATSRGQELGYTF. CDR3 nucleotide sequence: TGTGCCACCAGCAGAGGACAGGAGTTGGGCTACACCTTC. The chain links TRBV15 to TRBJ1-2, with a possible D match to TRBD1 (6 bases). The CDR3 sequence is 13 residues long. Germline CDR1 and CDR2: LNHNV and YYDKDF (reference sequence). The V end was cut by 1 base, the J end by 8 bases, with 11 bases between.

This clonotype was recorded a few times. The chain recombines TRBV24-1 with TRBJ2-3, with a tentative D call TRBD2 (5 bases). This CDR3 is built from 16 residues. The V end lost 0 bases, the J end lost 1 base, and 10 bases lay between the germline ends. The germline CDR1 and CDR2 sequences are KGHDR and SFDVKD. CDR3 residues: CATSDLEGPGTDTQYF. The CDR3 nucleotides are TGTGCCACCAGTGATTTGGAGGGTCCTGGCACAGATACGCAGTATTTT.

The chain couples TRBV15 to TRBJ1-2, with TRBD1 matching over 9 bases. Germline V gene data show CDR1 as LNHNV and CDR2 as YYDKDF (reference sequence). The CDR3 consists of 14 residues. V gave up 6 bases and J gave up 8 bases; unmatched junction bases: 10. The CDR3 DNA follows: TGTGCCACCAGGACGGGACAGGGAGATGAAGGCTACACCTTC. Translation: CATRTGQGDEGYTF.

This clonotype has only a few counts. The chain's CDR3 is CASSVVTGRGTIYF. DNA of the CDR3: TGTGCCAGCAGCGTAGTAACAGGGAGAGGCACCATATATTTT. This sequence joins TRBV9 and TRBJ1-3; D possibly corresponds to TRBD1 (6 bases). Trimming removed 0 bases from V and 9 bases from J, with 13 bases in between. Germline CDR1 and CDR2: SGDLS and YYNGEE. The length of the CDR3 is 14 residues.

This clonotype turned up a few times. The CDR3 reads CASSLQGPPSSNQPQHF. The DNA for the CDR3 is TGCGCCAGCAGCTTGCAGGGGCCACCCTCTAGCAATCAGCCCCAGCATTTT. V usage is TRBV5-1 and J usage is TRBJ1-5, with D perhaps matching TRBD1 (6 bases). The V and J ends lost 1 base and 0 bases respectively, with 14 bases between them. The germline V gene encodes CDR1 SGHRS and CDR2 YFSETQ. The length of the CDR3 is 17 residues.

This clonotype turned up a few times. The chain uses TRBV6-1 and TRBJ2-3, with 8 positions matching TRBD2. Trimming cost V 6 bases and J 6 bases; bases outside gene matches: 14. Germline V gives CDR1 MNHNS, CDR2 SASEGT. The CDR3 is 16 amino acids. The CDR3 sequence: CASSRKAGASGDTQYF. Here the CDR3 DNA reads TGTGCCAGCAGCCGTAAAGCGGGGGCCTCAGGGGATACGCAGTATTTT.

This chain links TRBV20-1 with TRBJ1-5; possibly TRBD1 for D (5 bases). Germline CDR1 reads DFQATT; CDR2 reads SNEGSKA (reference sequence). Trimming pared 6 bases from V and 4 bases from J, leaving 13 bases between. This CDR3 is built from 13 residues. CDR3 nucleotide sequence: TGCAGTGCATATGGACGGGGGAATCAGCCCCAGCATTTT. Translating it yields CSAYGRGNQPQHF.

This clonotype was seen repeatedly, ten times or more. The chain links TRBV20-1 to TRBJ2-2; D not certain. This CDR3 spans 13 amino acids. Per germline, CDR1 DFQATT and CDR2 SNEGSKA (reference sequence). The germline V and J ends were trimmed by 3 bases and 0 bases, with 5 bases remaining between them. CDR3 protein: CSASVANTGELFF. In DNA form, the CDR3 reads TGCAGTGCTAGCGTGGCGAACACCGGGGAGCTGTTTTTT.

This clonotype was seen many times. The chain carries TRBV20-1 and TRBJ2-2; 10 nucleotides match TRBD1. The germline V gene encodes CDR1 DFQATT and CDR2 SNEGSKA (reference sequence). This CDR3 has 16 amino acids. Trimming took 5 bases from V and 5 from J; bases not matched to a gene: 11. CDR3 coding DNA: TGCAGTGCTCCTGACAGGGGGCCTCGAGGGACCGGGGAGCTGTTTTTT. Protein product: CSAPDRGPRGTGELFF.

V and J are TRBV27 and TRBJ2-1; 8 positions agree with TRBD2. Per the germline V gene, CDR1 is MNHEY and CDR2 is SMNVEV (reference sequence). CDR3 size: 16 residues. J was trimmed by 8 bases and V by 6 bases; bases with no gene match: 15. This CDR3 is CASRAKVQRGLDEQFF. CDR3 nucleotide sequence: TGTGCCAGCAGGGCTAAGGTCCAGCGGGGGCTCGATGAGCAGTTCTTC.

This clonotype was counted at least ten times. CDR3 sequence: CSVGLLTYNEQFF. The CDR3 DNA reads as TGCAGCGTTGGACTCCTCACCTACAATGAGCAGTTCTTC. This chain uses TRBV29-1 with TRBJ2-1; D remains ambiguous. The length of the CDR3 is 13 residues. Trimming stripped 4 bases from V and 2 bases from J, with 9 bases between. Germline V gene sequence: CDR1 SQVTM, CDR2 ANQGSEA.

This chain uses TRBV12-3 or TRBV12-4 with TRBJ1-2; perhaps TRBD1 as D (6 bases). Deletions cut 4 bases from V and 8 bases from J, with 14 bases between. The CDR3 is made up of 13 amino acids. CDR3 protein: CASSSRGSRGYTF. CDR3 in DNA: TGTGCCAGCAGTTCCAGGGGATCTCGGGGCTACACCTTC.

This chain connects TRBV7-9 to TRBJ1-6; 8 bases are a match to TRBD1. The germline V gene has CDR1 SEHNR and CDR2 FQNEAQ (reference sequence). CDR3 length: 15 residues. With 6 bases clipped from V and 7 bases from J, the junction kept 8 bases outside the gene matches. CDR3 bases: TGTGCCAGCAGGAGACAGGGGTTTGGGAATTCACCCCTCCACTTT. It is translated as CASRRQGFGNSPLHF.

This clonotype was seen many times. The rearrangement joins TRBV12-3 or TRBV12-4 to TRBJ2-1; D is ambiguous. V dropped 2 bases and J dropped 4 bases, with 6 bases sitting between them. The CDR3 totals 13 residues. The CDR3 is CASSLNLYNEQFF. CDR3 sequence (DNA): TGTGCCAGCAGTTTAAATCTGTACAATGAGCAGTTCTTC.

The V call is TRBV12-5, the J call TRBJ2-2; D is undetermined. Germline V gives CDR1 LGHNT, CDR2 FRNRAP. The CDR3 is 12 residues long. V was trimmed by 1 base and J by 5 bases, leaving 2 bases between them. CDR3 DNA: TGTGCTAGTGGTTTGGGGACCGGGGAGCTGTTTTTT. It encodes CASGLGTGELFF.

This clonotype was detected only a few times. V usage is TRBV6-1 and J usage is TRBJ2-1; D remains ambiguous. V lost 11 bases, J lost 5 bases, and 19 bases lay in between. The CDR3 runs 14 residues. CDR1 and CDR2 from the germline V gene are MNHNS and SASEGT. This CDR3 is CASSRAHRDNEQFF. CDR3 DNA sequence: TGTGCCTCATCCCGGGCGCACCGGGACAATGAGCAGTTCTTC.

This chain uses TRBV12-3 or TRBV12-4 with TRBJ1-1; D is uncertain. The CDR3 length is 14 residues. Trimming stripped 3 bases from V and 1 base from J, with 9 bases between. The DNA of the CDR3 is TGTGCCAGCAGTTTCAGCCAAAAGAACACTGAAGCTTTCTTT. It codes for CASSFSQKNTEAFF.

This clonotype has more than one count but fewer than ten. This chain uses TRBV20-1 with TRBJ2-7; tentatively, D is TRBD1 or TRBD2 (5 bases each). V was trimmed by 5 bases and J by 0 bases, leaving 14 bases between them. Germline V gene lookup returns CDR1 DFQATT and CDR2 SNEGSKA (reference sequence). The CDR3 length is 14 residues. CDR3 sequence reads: CSALGTDSSYEQYF. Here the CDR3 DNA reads TGCAGTGCTCTAGGGACCGATAGCTCCTACGAGCAGTACTTC.

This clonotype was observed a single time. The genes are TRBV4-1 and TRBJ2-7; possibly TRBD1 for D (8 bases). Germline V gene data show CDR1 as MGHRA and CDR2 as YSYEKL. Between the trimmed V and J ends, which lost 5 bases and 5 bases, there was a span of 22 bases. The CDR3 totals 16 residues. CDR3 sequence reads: CASSAGRARGLDEQYF. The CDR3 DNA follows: TGCGCCAGCAGCGCAGGGAGGGCCAGGGGGCTCGACGAGCAGTACTTC.

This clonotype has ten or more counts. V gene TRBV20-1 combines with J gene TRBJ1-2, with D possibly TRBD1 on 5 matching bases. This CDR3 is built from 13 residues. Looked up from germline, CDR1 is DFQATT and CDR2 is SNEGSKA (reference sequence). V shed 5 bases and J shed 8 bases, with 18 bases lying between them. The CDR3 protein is CSAPPAGTGGYTF. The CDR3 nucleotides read TGCAGTGCTCCCCCGGCGGGGACCGGCGGCTACACCTTC.